The rows below give T cell receptor beta chains drawn from one sample of a study of T-cell memory formation after mild COVID-19. Each CDR3 protein gets one entry after TCRdb re-called the 5' RACE reads with MiXCR. Of hundreds of thousands of distinct CDR3 sequences listed, about 20% were seen once; the top ten hold 8.4%. Sample: PBMCs or a T cell subset sorted from them (not recorded which). These receptors all come from an adult woman who had mild COVID-19 (a few samples of this study predate the infection). Cell type and time point are not known. Both conserved end residues are part of each CDR3. Fields, in order: J gene, clone size, D gene, V gene, CDR3 DNA, CDR3 protein. A D gene is named only where the DNA matches it firmly. Size is stated for part of the rows, as once, few or many counts, or as a class when the clone is expanded.

TRBJ2-7	few	NA	TRBV6-2/TRBV6-3	TGTGCCAGCAGCCGGTCAAAATTCTACGAGCAGTACTTC	CASSRSKFYEQYF
TRBJ2-4	NA	NA	TRBV14	TGTGCCAGGAGCCTCGGAGGAGTGAACATTCAGTACTTC	CARSLGGVNIQYF
TRBJ1-6	NA	TRBD1	TRBV7-2	TGTGCCAGCAGCCTCGGACAGGGGGCGCCGAGGAACTTT	CASSLGQGAPRNF
TRBJ2-7	few	NA	TRBV11-2	TGTGCCAGCAGCCTACCCGCCCGGGGAGAAGGATCCTACGAGCAGTACTTC	CASSLPARGEGSYEQYF
TRBJ1-5	many	NA	TRBV20-1	TGCAGTGCTAGAGATTCCCGCAGGGACGGTGTCCCCCAGCATTTT	CSARDSRRDGVPQHF
TRBJ1-6	NA	NA	TRBV15	TGTGCCACCAGCAGAGATGGTAGGAATTCACCCCTCCACTTT	CATSRDGRNSPLHF
TRBJ2-1	few	TRBD2	TRBV5-1	TGCGCCAGCAGCGTGGGTAGCGGGACCCGGTCGAATGAGCAGTTCTTC	CASSVGSGTRSNEQFF
TRBJ2-3	NA	TRBD2	TRBV2	TGTGCCATACGGGGGGACTCGAGCACAGATACGCAGTATTTT	CAIRGDSSTDTQYF
TRBJ2-1	NA	TRBD1	TRBV6-5	TGTGCCAGCAGTCGCCCGGGACAGGGGGTCAACAATGAGCAGTTCTTC	CASSRPGQGVNNEQFF
TRBJ2-5	few	TRBD2	TRBV5-1	TGCGCCAGCAGCCCCGGGACTAGCGGGGGGGTATCGGAGACCCAGTACTTC	CASSPGTSGGVSETQYF
TRBJ2-1	NA	TRBD2	TRBV5-6	TGTGCCAGCAGCTTGGCGGGAGGGGAGGATGAGCAGTTCTTC	CASSLAGGEDEQFF
TRBJ2-1	few	TRBD2	TRBV4-2	TGTGCCAGCAGCCCACGGACTAGCGGGGTCCCTGTCGGCAATGAGCAGTTCTTC	CASSPRTSGVPVGNEQFF
TRBJ2-1	few	TRBD1	TRBV4-2	TGTGCCAGCAGCCCCGGGGACAGCGTAAACGGTGAGCAGTTCTTC	CASSPGDSVNGEQFF
TRBJ2-2	NA	TRBD2	TRBV27	TGTGCCAGCAGTCAAGCGGGGGGGAACACCGGGGAGCTGTTTTTT	CASSQAGGNTGELFF
TRBJ2-6	NA	NA	TRBV6-5	TGTGCCAGCAGTTATCTTCCAGGGGGGAGGTCTGGGGCCAACGTCCTGACTTTC	CASSYLPGGRSGANVLTF
TRBJ2-1	few	NA	TRBV5-1	TGCGCCAGCAGCTTGGGCGGGAAATCCTACAATGAGCAGTTCTTC	CASSLGGKSYNEQFF
TRBJ2-7	NA	NA	TRBV15	TGTGCCACCAGCAGCGTGGAAGTGGATTACGAGCAGTACTTC	CATSSVEVDYEQYF
TRBJ2-7	once	TRBD1	TRBV7-9	TGTGCCAGCAGCCGGACAGGGGGCCGCTACGAGCAGTACTTC	CASSRTGGRYEQYF
TRBJ2-7	many	TRBD1	TRBV28	TGTGCCAGCAGTCTCGGACAGGGGGGATCCTACGAGCAGTACTTC	CASSLGQGGSYEQYF
TRBJ2-1	few	TRBD1	TRBV12-3/TRBV12-4	TGTGCCAGCAGTCCCGTAGCGGGACAGGGGAAAAATGAGCAGTTCTTC	CASSPVAGQGKNEQFF
TRBJ2-5	few	NA	TRBV14	TGTGCCAGCAGCCCGAGGGGAGCCAAGAAGACCCAGTACTTC	CASSPRGAKKTQYF
TRBJ1-1	few	NA	TRBV5-1	TGCGCCAGCAGCTTGGAGGCAGTTTACACTGAAGCTTTCTTT	CASSLEAVYTEAFF
TRBJ2-2	few	TRBD1	TRBV7-9	TGTGCCAGCAGCTCGGACAGGGTGACGTCCGCCGGGGAGCTGTTTTTT	CASSSDRVTSAGELFF
TRBJ2-7	few	TRBD1	TRBV4-3	TGCGCCAGCAGCCACGGACAGGGATCCTACGAGCAGTACTTC	CASSHGQGSYEQYF
TRBJ1-5	many	NA	TRBV28	TGTGCCAGCAGCCCAGGGTTGAATCAGCCCCAGCATTTT	CASSPGLNQPQHF
TRBJ1-2	few	TRBD1	TRBV12-3/TRBV12-4	TGTGCCAGCAGTTTATCGGTCTTGGGGCAGGGGGAAGGCTACACCTTC	CASSLSVLGQGEGYTF
TRBJ1-4	few	NA	TRBV20-1	TGCAGTGCCGCAGACGGCAGGGGCGGTGAAAAACTGTTTTTT	CSAADGRGGEKLFF
TRBJ2-6	NA	NA	TRBV12-3/TRBV12-4	TGTGCCAGTTCGGAAATTGGGGCCAACGTCCTGACTTTC	CASSEIGANVLTF
TRBJ2-7	NA	NA	TRBV20-1	TGCAGTGCTAGAGGCTTGAGTAGCGCCTCCACCTACGAGCAGTACTTC	CSARGLSSASTYEQYF
TRBJ2-1	few	NA	TRBV12-3/TRBV12-4	TGTGCCAGCACCACCGGCGCCCTTCGTAAGCAGTTCTTC	CASTTGALRKQFF
TRBJ1-5	NA	NA	TRBV24-1	TGTGCCACCAGTGATTTGCCGCCCAAGGGCACTGACAATCAGCCCCAGCATTTT	CATSDLPPKGTDNQPQHF
TRBJ2-7	NA	TRBD2	TRBV20-1	TGCAGTGCAGCCGGACTAGAATTCTACGAGCAGTACTTC	CSAAGLEFYEQYF
TRBJ2-2	few	TRBD1	TRBV6-5	TGTGCCAGCAGTTACTCGAACCCATTGAGATACAGGGGTACCGGGGAGCTGTTTTTT	CASSYSNPLRYRGTGELFF
TRBJ1-1	many	NA	TRBV7-2	TGTGCCAGCAGCTTAGCGGGCTTAACGAACACTGAAGCTTTCTTT	CASSLAGLTNTEAFF
TRBJ2-2	few	NA	TRBV6-5	TGTGCCAGCAGTTACTCGAGACACGGCGGGTACACCGGGGAGCTGTTTTTT	CASSYSRHGGYTGELFF
TRBJ2-3	NA	NA	TRBV4-3	TGCGCCAGCAGCCATGGCCTGGGGAGCACAGATACGCAGTATTTT	CASSHGLGSTDTQYF
TRBJ1-1	few	NA	TRBV5-1	TGCGCCAGCGGATTGGGACCGAACACTGAAGCTTTCTTT	CASGLGPNTEAFF
TRBJ2-3	many	NA	TRBV20-1	TGCAGTGCTAGAGATCGGAGACAGGCCACAGATACGCAGTATTTT	CSARDRRQATDTQYF
TRBJ2-7	NA	NA	TRBV29-1	TGCAGCGTTGAAGATAAAAGGGGCTACGAGCAGTACTTC	CSVEDKRGYEQYF
TRBJ2-6	NA	TRBD2	TRBV11-2	TGTGCCAGCAGCTCCTGGCGGGAGGGGGCCAACGTCCTGACTTTC	CASSSWREGANVLTF
TRBJ1-2	few	NA	TRBV15	TGTGCCACCAGCAAAACGGGACAAGAAAACTATGGCTACACCTTC	CATSKTGQENYGYTF
TRBJ2-5	few	NA	TRBV5-1	TGCGCCAGCAGCTTGTCGGTTGGGGAGACCCAGTACTTC	CASSLSVGETQYF
TRBJ2-1	few	NA	TRBV6-5	TGTGCCAGCAGAGGACAGGGAGGGTACAATGAGCAGTTCTTC	CASRGQGGYNEQFF
TRBJ1-5	NA	NA	TRBV12-3/TRBV12-4	TGTGCCAGCAGTTTTTTTTGGGGAAGGGCCCAGCCCCAGCATTTT	CASSFFWGRAQPQHF
TRBJ1-2	once	TRBD1	TRBV11-2	TGTGCCAGCAGCCCAGGACAGGGAGGGTCTGTACTATATGGCTACACCTTC	CASSPGQGGSVLYGYTF
TRBJ2-5	many	TRBD2	TRBV7-9	TGTGCCAGCCTCCGGGAGGGGCGCCAGTACTTC	CASLREGRQYF
TRBJ2-7	few	TRBD2	TRBV7-9	TGTGCCAGCAGCTTACCCGTGGCTAGCGGTCGCTACGAGCAGTACTTC	CASSLPVASGRYEQYF
TRBJ1-1	NA	NA	TRBV4-1	TGCGCCAGCAGCCAGCCCACGAAGGTTGACACTGAAGCTTTCTTT	CASSQPTKVDTEAFF
TRBJ2-3	NA	TRBD2	TRBV5-1	TGCGCCAGCAGCGTTGTTGCGGGAGGTTTGCCAGATACGCAGTATTTT	CASSVVAGGLPDTQYF
TRBJ2-2	few	TRBD1	TRBV7-6	TGTGCCAGCAGGGTACAGGGGGGAGACACCGGGGAGCTGTTTTTT	CASRVQGGDTGELFF
TRBJ2-1	NA	TRBD1	TRBV6-5	TGTGCCAGCTGGGACAGGGGTCGAAGTGAGCAGTTCTTC	CASWDRGRSEQFF
TRBJ2-3	NA	NA	TRBV5-1	TGCGCCAGCAGCTTGGAGCAGGGGGATACGCAGTATTTT	CASSLEQGDTQYF
TRBJ2-3	few	NA	TRBV7-9	TGTGCCAGCAGCTTCGGGATGAGGGGAGATACGCAGTATTTT	CASSFGMRGDTQYF
TRBJ1-5	few	NA	TRBV12-3/TRBV12-4	TGTGCCAGCAGGGGGGGCCGGGACACTTATCAGCCCCAGCATTTT	CASRGGRDTYQPQHF
TRBJ1-2	NA	NA	TRBV6-6	TGTGCCAGCAGTTCCGCTTGGGGGGGTGACGTCTATGGCTACACCTTC	CASSSAWGGDVYGYTF
TRBJ1-5	NA	TRBD1	TRBV7-2	TGTGCCAGCAGCTTAGCAGGGGGCGCGAATCAGCCCCAGCATTTT	CASSLAGGANQPQHF
TRBJ2-7	few	TRBD2	TRBV20-1	TGCAGTGCTAGAGATCCGAGGATCGGGACTAGCGGGAGAACATCGTCCCACGAGCAGTACTTC	CSARDPRIGTSGRTSSHEQYF
TRBJ1-2	few	TRBD1	TRBV5-1	TGCGCCAGCAGCTTGTCGGACAGGGACTATGGCTACACCTTC	CASSLSDRDYGYTF
TRBJ2-5	NA	TRBD2	TRBV5-1	TGCGCCAGCACCCTACCGGGGGGTGAAGAGACCCAGTACTTC	CASTLPGGEETQYF